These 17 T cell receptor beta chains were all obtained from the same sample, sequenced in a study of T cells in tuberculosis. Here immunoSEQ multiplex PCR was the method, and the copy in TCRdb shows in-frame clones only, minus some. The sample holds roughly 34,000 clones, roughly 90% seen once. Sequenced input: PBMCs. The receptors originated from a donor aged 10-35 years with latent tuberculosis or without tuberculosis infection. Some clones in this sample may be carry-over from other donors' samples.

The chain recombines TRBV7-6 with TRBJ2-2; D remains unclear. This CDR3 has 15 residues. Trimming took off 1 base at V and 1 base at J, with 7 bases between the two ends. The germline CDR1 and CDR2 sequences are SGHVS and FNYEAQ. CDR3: CASSLVGVNTGELFF. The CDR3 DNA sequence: TGTGCCAGCAGCTTAGTCGGTGTGAACACCGGGGAGCTGTTTTTT.

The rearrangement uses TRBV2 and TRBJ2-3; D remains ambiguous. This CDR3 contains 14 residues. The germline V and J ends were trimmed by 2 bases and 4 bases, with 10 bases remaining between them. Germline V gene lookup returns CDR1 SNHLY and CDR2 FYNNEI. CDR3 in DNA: TGTGCCAGCAGTGAACGGGTAGCCGCAGATACGCAGTATTTT. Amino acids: CASSERVAADTQYF.

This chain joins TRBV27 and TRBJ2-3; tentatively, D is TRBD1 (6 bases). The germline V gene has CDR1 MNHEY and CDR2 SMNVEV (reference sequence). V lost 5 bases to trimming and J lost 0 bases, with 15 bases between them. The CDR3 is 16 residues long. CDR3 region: CASSAPNRASTDTQYF. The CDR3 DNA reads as TGTGCCAGCAGTGCCCCAAACAGGGCTAGCACAGATACGCAGTATTTT.

The chain's CDR3 is CASSPTSGEETQYF. The CDR3, as DNA: TGTGCCAGCAGCCCTACTAGCGGGGAAGAGACCCAGTACTTC. The chain has TRBV5-4 and TRBJ2-5, with 10 bases that match TRBD2. The V gene end was trimmed by 4 bases and the J gene end by 3 bases; junction bases not matched to a gene: 3. Germline CDR1 is SGHNT and CDR2 is YYREEE (reference sequence). The CDR3 has 14 amino acids. Drawing the rest from reference TRBV5-4 and TRBJ2-5, the complete variable domain is ETGVTQSPTHLIKTRGQQVTLRCSSQSGHNTVSWYQQALGQGPQFIFQYYREEENGRGNFPPRFSGLQFPNYSSELNVNALELDDSALYLCASSPTSGEETQYFGPGTRLLVL.

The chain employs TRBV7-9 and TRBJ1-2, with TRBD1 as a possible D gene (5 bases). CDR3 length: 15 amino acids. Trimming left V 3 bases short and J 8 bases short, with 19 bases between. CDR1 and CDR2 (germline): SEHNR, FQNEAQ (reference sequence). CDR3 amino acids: CASSFAGGPGKGYTF. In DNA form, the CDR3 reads TGTGCCAGCAGCTTCGCGGGAGGACCAGGGAAGGGCTACACCTTC.

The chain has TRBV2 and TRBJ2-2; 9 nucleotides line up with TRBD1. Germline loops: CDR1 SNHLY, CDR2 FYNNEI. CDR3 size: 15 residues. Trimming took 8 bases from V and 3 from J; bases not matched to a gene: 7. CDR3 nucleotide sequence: TGTGCCAGCGATACGGACAGGGGCGACACCGGGGAGCTGTTTTTT. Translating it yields CASDTDRGDTGELFF.

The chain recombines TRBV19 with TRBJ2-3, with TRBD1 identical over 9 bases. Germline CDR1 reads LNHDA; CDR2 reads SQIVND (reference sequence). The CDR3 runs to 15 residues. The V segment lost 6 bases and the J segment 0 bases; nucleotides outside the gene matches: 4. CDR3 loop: CASRDRGRSTDTQYF. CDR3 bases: TGTGCCAGTAGGGACAGGGGCCGAAGCACAGATACGCAGTATTTT. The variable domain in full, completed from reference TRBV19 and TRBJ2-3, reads DGGITQSPKYLFRKEGQNVTLSCEQNLNHDAMYWYRQDPGQGLRLIYYSQIVNDFQKGDIAEGYSVSREKKESFPLTVTSAQKNPTAFYLCASRDRGRSTDTQYFGPGTRLTVL.

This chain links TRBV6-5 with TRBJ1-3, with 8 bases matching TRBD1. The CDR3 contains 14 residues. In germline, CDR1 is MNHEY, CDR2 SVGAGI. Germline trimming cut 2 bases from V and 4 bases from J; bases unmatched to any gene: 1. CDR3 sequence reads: CASSYGQGGNTIYF. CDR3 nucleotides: TGTGCCAGCAGTTACGGACAGGGAGGAAACACCATATATTTT.

CDR3 residues: CASRGAPVGEQYF. Here the CDR3 DNA reads TGTGCCTCCAGGGGAGCTCCCGTGGGGGAGCAGTACTTC. The J gene is TRBJ2-7, the V gene TRBV11-2; the D gene is possibly TRBD1 (6 bases). Germline V lookup: CDR1 SGHAT, CDR2 FQNNGV. The CDR3 sequence is 13 residues long. V was trimmed by 11 bases and J by 7 bases, leaving 21 bases between them.

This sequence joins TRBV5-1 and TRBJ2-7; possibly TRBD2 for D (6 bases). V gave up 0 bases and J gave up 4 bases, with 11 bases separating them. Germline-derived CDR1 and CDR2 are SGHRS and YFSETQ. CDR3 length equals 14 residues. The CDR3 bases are TGCGCCAGCAGCTTGGGTCTCGGGACTTACGAGCAGTACTTC. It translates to CASSLGLGTYEQYF.

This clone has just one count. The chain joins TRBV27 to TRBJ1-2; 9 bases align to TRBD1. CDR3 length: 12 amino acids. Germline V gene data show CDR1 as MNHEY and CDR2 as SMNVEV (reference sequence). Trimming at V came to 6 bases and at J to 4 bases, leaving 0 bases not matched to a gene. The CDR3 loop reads CASRTGGYGYTF. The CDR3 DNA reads TGTGCCAGCAGGACAGGGGGCTATGGCTACACCTTC.

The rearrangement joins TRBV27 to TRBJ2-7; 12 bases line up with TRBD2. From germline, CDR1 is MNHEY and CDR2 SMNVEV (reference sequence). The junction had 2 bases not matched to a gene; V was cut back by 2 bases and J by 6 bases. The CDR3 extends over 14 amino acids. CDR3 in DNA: TGTGCCAGCAGTTTAACTAGCGGGAGGTTCGAGCAGTACTTC. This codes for CASSLTSGRFEQYF.

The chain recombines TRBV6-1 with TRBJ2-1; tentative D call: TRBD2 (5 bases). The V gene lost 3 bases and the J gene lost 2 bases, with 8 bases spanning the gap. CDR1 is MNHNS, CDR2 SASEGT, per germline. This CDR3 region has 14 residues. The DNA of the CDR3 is TGTGCCAGCAGTGACGGGGTCACCTACAATGAGCAGTTCTTC. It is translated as CASSDGVTYNEQFF.

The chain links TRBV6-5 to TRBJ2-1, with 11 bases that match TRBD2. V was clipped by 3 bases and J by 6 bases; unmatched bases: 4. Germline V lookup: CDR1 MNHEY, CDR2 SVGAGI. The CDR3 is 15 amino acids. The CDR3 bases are TGTGCCAGCAGTTATGTAGCGGGGGGGGGCAATGAGCAGTTCTTC. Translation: CASSYVAGGGNEQFF.

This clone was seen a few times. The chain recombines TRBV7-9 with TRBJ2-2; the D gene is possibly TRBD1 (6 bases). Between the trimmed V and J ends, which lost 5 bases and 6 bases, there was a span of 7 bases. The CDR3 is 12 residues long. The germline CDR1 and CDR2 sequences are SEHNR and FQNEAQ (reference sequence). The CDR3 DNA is TGTGCCAGCAGCGAGGGGGCCGGGGAGCTGTTTTTT. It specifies CASSEGAGELFF.

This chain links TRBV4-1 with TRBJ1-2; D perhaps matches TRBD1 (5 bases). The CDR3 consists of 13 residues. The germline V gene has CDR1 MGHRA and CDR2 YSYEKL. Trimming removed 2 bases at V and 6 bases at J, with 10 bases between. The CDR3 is CASSQTTGDGYTF. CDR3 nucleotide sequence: TGCGCCAGCAGCCAAACTACGGGGGATGGCTACACCTTC.

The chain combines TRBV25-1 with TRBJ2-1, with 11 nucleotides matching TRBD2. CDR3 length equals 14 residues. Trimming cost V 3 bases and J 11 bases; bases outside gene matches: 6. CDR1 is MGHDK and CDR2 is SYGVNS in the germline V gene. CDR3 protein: CASSERGLAVKQFF. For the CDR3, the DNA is TGTGCCAGCAGTGAGCGGGGACTAGCGGTAAAGCAGTTCTTC.